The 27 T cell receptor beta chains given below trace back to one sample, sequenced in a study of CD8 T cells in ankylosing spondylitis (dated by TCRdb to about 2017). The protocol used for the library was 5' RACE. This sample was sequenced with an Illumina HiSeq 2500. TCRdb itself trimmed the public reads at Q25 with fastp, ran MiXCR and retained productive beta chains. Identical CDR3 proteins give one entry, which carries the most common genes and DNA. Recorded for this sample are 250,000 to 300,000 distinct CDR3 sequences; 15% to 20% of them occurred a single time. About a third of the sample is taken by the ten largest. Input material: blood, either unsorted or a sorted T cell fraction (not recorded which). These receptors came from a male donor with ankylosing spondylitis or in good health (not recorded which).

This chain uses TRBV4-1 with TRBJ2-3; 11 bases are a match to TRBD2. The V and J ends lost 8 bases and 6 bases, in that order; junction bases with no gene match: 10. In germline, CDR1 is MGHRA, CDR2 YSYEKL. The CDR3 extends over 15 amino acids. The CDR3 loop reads CASSASGRRWDTQYF. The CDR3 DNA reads TGCGCCAGCTCGGCTAGCGGGAGGAGGTGGGATACGCAGTATTTT.

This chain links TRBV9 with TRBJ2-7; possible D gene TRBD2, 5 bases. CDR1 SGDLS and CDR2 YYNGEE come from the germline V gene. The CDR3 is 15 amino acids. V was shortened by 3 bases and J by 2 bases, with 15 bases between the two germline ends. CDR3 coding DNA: TGTGCCAGCAGCGCCAAGGGCGGGCAACCCTACGAGCAGTACTTC. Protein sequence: CASSAKGGQPYEQYF.

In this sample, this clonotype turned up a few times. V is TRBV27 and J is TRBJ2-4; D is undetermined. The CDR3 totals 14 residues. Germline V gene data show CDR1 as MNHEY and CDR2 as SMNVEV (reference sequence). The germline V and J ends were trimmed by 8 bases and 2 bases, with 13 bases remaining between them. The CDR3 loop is CASRHLGTKNIQYF. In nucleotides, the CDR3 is TGTGCCAGCCGCCACCTTGGTACCAAAAACATTCAGTACTTC.

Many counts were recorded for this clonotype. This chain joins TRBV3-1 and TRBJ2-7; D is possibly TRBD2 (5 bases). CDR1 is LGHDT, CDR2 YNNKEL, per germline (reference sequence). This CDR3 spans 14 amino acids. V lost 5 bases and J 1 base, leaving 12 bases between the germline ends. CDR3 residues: CASSDRTRSYEQYF. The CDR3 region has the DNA TGTGCCAGCAGCGATCGGACTCGATCCTACGAGCAGTACTTC.

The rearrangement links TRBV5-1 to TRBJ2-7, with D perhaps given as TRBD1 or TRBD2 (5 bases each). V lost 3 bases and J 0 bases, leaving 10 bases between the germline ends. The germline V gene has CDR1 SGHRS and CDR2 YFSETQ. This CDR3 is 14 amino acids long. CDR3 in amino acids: CASSSGPGSYEQYF. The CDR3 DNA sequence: TGCGCCAGCAGCTCGGGACCGGGCTCCTACGAGCAGTACTTC.

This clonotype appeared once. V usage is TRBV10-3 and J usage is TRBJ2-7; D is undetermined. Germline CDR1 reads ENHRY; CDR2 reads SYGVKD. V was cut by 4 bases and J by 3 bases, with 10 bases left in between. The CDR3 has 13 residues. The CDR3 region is CAISGATYYEQYF. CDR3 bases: TGTGCCATCAGTGGGGCAACCTACTACGAGCAGTACTTC.

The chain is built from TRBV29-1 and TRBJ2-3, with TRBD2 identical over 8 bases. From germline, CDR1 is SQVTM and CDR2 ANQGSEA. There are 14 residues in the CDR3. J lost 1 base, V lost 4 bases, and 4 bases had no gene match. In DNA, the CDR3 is TGCAGCGTTGTTTGGCGGGAGGGCACAGATACGCAGTATTTT. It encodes CSVVWREGTDTQYF.

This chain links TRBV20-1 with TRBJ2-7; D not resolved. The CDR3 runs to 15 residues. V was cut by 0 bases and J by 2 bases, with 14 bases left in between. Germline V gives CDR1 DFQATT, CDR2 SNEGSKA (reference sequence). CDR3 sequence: CSAREGVSSTYEQYF. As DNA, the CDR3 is TGCAGTGCTAGAGAAGGCGTCAGCTCAACCTACGAGCAGTACTTC.

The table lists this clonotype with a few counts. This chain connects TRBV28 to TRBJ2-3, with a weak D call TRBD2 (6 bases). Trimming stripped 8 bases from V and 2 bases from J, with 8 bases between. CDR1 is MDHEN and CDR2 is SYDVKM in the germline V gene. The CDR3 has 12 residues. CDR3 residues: CASGEVTDTQYF. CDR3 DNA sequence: TGTGCCAGCGGGGAGGTCACAGATACGCAGTATTTT.

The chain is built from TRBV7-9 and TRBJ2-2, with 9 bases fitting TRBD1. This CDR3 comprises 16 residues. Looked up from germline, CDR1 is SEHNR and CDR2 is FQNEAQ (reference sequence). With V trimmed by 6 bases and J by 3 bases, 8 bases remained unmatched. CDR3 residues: CASRHPGQGYTGELFF. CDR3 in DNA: TGTGCCAGCAGGCATCCGGGACAGGGATACACCGGGGAGCTGTTTTTT.

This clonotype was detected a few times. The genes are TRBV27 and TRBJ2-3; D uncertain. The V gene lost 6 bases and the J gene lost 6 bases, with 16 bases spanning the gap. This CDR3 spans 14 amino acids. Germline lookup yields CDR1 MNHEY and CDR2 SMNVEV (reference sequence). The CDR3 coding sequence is TGTGCCAGCAGAACCATTTATGCAGAGGATACGCAGTATTTT. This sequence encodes CASRTIYAEDTQYF.

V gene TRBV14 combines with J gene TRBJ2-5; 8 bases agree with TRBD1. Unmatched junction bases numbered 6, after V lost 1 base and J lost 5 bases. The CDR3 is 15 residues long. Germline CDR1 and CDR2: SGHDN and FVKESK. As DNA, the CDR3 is TGTGCCAGCAGCCAAGTTCAGGGGGCGAGGGAGACCCAGTACTTC. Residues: CASSQVQGARETQYF.

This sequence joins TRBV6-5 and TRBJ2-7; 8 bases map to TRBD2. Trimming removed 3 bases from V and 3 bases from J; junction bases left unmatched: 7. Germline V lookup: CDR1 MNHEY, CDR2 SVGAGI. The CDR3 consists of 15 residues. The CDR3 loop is CASSYPGGGDYEQYF. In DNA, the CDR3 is TGTGCCAGCAGTTATCCGGGAGGGGGGGACTACGAGCAGTACTTC.

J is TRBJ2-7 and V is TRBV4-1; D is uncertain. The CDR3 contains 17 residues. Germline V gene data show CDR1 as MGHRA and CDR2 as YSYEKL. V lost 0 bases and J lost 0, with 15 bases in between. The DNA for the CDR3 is TGCGCCAGCAGCCAAGATCCTTCCTTACAGCTCTCCTACGAGCAGTACTTC. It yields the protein CASSQDPSLQLSYEQYF.

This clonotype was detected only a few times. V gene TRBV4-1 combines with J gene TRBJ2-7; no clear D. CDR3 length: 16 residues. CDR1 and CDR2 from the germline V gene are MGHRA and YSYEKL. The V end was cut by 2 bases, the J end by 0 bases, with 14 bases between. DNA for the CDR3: TGCGCCAGCAGCCAAAGGCACGATGGTCCCTCCTACGAGCAGTACTTC. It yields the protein CASSQRHDGPSYEQYF.

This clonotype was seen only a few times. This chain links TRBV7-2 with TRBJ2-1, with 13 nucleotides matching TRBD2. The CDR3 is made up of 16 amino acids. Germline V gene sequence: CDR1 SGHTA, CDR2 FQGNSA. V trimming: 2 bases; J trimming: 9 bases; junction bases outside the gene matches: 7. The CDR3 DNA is TGTGCCAGCAGCTTACCGGGACTAGCGGGACATAGTGAGCAGTTCTTC. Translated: CASSLPGLAGHSEQFF. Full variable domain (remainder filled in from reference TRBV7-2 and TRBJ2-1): GAGVSQSPSNKVTEKGKDVELRCDPISGHTALYWYRQSLGQGLEFLIYFQGNSAPDKSGLPSDRFSAERTGGSVSTLTIQRTQQEDSAVYLCASSLPGLAGHSEQFFGPGTRLTVL.

The CDR3 nucleotides read TGCGCCAGCAGTGAGTCAGGTAGGGACACTGAAGCTTTCTTT. Its translation is CASSESGRDTEAFF. This rearrangement joins TRBV10-2 to TRBJ1-1, with D hard to call. With 0 bases removed from V and 3 bases from J, the gap between germline ends came to 8 bases. Looked up from germline, CDR1 is WSHSY and CDR2 is SAAADI. The CDR3 length is 14 residues.

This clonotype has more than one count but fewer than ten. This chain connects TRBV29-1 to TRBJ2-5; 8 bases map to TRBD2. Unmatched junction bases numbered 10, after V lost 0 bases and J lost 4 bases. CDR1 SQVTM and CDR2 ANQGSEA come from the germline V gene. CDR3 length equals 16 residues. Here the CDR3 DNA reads TGCAGCGTTGAAGATTCAGGGCTAGCGGGCACAGAGACCCAGTACTTC. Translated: CSVEDSGLAGTETQYF.

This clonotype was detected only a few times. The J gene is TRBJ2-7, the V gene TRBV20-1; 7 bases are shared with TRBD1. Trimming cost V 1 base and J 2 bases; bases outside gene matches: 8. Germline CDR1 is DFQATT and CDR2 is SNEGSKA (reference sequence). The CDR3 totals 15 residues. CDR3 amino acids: CSARAQGEVAYEQYF. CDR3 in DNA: TGCAGTGCTAGAGCCCAGGGGGAAGTGGCCTACGAGCAGTACTTC.

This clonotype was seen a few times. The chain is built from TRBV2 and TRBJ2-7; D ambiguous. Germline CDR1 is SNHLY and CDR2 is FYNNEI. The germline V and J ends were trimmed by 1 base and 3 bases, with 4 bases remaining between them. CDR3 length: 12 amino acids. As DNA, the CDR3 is TGTGCCAGCAGTGAAGGGCGCTACGAGCAGTACTTC. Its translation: CASSEGRYEQYF. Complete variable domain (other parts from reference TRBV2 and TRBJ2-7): EPEVTQTPSHQVTQMGQEVILRCVPISNHLYFYWYRQILGQKVEFLVSFYNNEISEKSEIFDDQFSVERPDGSNFTLKIRSTKLEDSAMYFCASSEGRYEQYFGPGTRLTVT.

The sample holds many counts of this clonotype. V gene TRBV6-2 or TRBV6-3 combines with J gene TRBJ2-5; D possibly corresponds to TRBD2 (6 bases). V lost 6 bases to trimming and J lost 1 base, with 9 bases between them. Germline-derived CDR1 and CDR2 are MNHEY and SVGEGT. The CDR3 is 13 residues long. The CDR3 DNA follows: TGTGCCAGCAGCCGGGACTTCCAAGAGACCCAGTACTTC. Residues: CASSRDFQETQYF.

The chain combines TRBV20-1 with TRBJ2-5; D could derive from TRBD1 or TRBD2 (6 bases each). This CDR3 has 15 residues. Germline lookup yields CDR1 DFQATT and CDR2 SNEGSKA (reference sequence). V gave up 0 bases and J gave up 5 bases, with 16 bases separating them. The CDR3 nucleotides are TGCAGTGCTAGAGATCTGTGGGGGGCGCGGGAGACCCAGTACTTC. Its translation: CSARDLWGARETQYF.

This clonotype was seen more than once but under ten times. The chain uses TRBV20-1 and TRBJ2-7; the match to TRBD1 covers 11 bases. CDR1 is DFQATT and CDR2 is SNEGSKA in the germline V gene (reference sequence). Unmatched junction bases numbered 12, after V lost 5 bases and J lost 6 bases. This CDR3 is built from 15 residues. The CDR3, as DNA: TGCAGTGCTTTACAACAGGACAGGGGGCGCCGCGAGCAGTACTTC. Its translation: CSALQQDRGRREQYF.

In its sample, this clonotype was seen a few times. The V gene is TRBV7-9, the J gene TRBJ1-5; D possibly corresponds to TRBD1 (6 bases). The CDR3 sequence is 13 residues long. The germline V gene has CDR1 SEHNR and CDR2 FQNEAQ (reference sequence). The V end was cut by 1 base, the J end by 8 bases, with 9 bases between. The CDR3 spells CASSLGGLEPQHF. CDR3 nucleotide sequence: TGTGCCAGCAGCTTAGGGGGGCTTGAGCCCCAGCATTTT.

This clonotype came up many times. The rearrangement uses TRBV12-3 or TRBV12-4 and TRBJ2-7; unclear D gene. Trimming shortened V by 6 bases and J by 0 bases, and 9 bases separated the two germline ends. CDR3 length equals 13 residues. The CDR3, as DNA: TGTGCCAGCAGCTTTGGGGACTCCTACGAGCAGTACTTC. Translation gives CASSFGDSYEQYF.

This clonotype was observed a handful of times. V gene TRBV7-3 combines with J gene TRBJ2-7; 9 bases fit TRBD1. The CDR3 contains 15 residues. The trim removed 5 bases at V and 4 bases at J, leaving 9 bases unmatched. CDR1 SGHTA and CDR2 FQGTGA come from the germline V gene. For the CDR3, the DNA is TGTGCCAGCAGCCTCACCGGGACAGGGCAATACGAGCAGTACTTC. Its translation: CASSLTGTGQYEQYF. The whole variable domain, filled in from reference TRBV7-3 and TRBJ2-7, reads GAGVSQTPSNKVTEKGKYVELRCDPISGHTALYWYRQSLGQGPEFLIYFQGTGAADDSGLPNDRFFAVRPEGSVSTLKIQRTERGDSAVYLCASSLTGTGQYEQYFGPGTRLTVT.

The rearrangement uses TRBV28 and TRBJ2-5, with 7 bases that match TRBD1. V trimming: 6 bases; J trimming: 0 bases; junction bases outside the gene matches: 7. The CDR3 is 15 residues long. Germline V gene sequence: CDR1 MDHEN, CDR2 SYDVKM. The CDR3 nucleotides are TGTGCCAGCAGCCTCCTACAGGGGTACCAAGAGACCCAGTACTTC. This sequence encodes CASSLLQGYQETQYF.